This TCR beta chain came from a study of blood T cell repertoires in COVID-19. V lost 0 bases to trimming and J lost 7 bases, with 7 bases between them. This CDR3 spans 13 amino acids. The germline gives CDR1 LNHNV, CDR2 YYDKDF (reference sequence). Generated by immunoSEQ multiplex PCR, the TCRdb table keeps only in-frame clones and is missing some. The profile shows about 100,000 clones, 80% of them singletons. What was sequenced was peripheral blood. The chain couples TRBV15 to TRBJ2-1; D is ambiguous. The receptor comes from a man in his 70s with active or convalescent COVID-19. CDR3 protein: CATSRDLANEQFF. The CDR3 DNA is TGTGCCACCAGCAGAGATCTTGCGAATGAGCAGTTCTTC.